This T cell receptor (beta chain) was captured in a study of CD8 T cells in Susac syndrome. CDR3 size: 16 residues. CDR1 and CDR2 (germline): GTSNPN, SVGIG (reference sequence). Trimming removed 2 bases from V and 6 bases from J; junction bases left unmatched: 12. Random hexamers were used to reverse transcribe an amount of about 0.45 to 1 ug RNA. In TCRdb, the immunoSEQ multiplex PCR reads were re-called with MiXCR into one record per CDR3 protein. The sample consists of 150,000 to 200,000 distinct CDR3 sequences, approximately 95% of them appearing once. The chain is built from TRBV30 and TRBJ1-2, with 10 bases lining up with TRBD1. The receptor's source is a human donor with multiple sclerosis. Input material: CD4+ T cells from PBMCs. The DNA for the CDR3 is TGTGCCTGGAGTTCGCGGACAGGGGGGCATGGAGATGGCTACACCTTC. It is translated as CAWSSRTGGHGDGYTF.